A selection of T cell receptor beta chains follows, all from one sample in a study of cytomegalovirus exposure and HLA in healthy donors. Sequencing was performed with immunoSEQ multiplex PCR; in TCRdb, only in-frame clones are kept and a portion is missing. The sample has approximately 150,000 clones, 64% seen once; the top ten hold 3%. Sequenced material: PBMCs. The source of these receptors is a woman younger than 45 in good health and CMV-seropositive. The CDR3 runs from the conserved cysteine through the conserved F or W. A D gene is named only where the DNA matches it firmly. The size of a clone is reported for some rows only, either as once, few or many, or as a class for expanded clones.

CASSLGRGSNEKLFF TGTGCCAGCAGTTTAGGCAGGGGCTCTAATGAAAAACTGTTTTTT TRBV28 once . TRBJ1-4
CASSSLNRDRALNTEAFF TGCGCCAGCAGCTCCCTGAACCGGGACAGGGCCTTGAACACTGAAGCTTTCTTT TRBV5-1 . TRBD1 TRBJ1-1
CASSLRLNEQFF TGTGCCAGCAGCTTAAGACTAAATGAGCAGTTCTTC TRBV5-4 few . TRBJ2-1
CASSTDRYQETQYF TGTGCCAGCAGCACTGACAGGTACCAAGAGACCCAGTACTTC TRBV7-9 . . TRBJ2-5
CASSAGTDRDSIYEQYF TGTGCCAGCAGCGCCGGTACGGACAGGGATTCTATATACGAGCAGTACTTC TRBV5-8 few TRBD1 TRBJ2-7
CASSLFAGGYNEQFF TGCGCCAGCAGCTTGTTCGCGGGAGGCTACAATGAGCAGTTCTTC TRBV5-1 . TRBD2 TRBJ2-1
CASSRGVDTEAFF TGTGCCAGCAGTCGGGGGGTTGACACTGAAGCTTTCTTT TRBV6-6 few . TRBJ1-1
CAWSVLGGGQPQHF TGTGCCTGGAGTGTACTAGGGGGCGGTCAGCCCCAGCATTTT TRBV30 . TRBD1 TRBJ1-5
CASSSAGRGETEAFF TGTGCCAGCAGTTCCGCGGGGAGGGGTGAAACTGAAGCTTTCTTT TRBV28 . . TRBJ1-1
CASSFGETQYF TGCGCCAGCAGCTTTGGCGAGACCCAGTACTTC TRBV5-1 . . TRBJ2-5
CASSLLSRGSTGEWNTEAFF TGCGCCAGCAGCCTACTATCCCGAGGTTCCACGGGGGAGTGGAACACTGAAGCTTTCTTT TRBV5-1 few . TRBJ1-1
CASSGHSGGGSYNEQFF TGTGCCAGCAGTGGACATAGCGGGGGGGGCTCCTACAATGAGCAGTTCTTC TRBV6-1 . TRBD2 TRBJ2-1